The TCR beta chain under discussion was sequenced for a study of glioma-infiltrating T cells after dendritic cell vaccination (TCRdb year 2016). About the full investigation: A cohort of 15 or so glioblastoma patients from Phase I and II dendritic cell vaccination trials was included, of whom 9 were newly diagnosed and 6 had recurrent disease. Patients received autologous tumor lysate-pulsed dendritic cell vaccination between about 2003 and 2013. The vaccine consisted of monocyte-derived dendritic cells cultured approximately seven days with IL-4 and GM-CSF, then pulsed overnight with autologous tumor lysate. Three intradermal dendritic cell vaccine injections were administered to patients at biweekly intervals in the arm below the axilla. In glioblastoma patients vaccinated with dendritic cells, deep sequencing of TCR beta CDR3 regions served to measure the amount of tumor-infiltrating lymphocytes and to compare repertoires between tumor and blood. Survival after dendritic cell vaccination was correlated with TCR sequencing metrics such as TIL content and the overlap between tumor and blood repertoires. Broad study findings and their caveats: The cohort was small and heterogeneous, few patients had complete blood and tumor sets, and even fewer had initial-recurrent tumor pairs. Longer time to progression and overall survival after dendritic cell vaccination were predicted by higher estimated pretreatment TIL content. The three-group TCR overlap response model was described as speculative and requiring prospective validation. TCR clonality showed no direct relationship with survival, which suggests that a diverse polyclonal response may be important.

V lost 1 base and J lost 3 bases, and the count of bases not matched to a germline gene is 4. Its CDR3 holds 15 amino acids, cysteine through phenylalanine. The read is trimmed to its CDR3 DNA, 45 bases read in frame from base 1. The germline V gene (reference sequence) provides CDR1 SGHAT and CDR2 FQDESV. Using the immunoSEQ assay, TCRB CDR3 regions were amplified from around 2 micrograms of genomic DNA, or from all available DNA when less than that was on hand. The multiplex PCR relied on 60 forward primers for TCR V beta segments and 13 reverse primers for J beta segments. To estimate reads per starting template, synthetic control templates were spiked into each sample at limiting dilution. Sequencing produced 87 bp reads on the Illumina HiSeq System. In the source study's methods: PCR and sequencing errors were removed by a nearest neighbor algorithm that merged closely related sequences. TCR overlap was defined as the percentage of unique tumor TCR beta sequences that were also found in the peripheral blood of the same patient. The immuneACCESS repertoire file appears here via TCRdb, limited to in-frame rearrangements. These files lack a portion of the clones; in checked studies, under half of the deficit traces to unresolved V genes, and the cause of the others is not known. V, J and clone size reflect that table, while D and trimming were determined from the DNA. In this sample the table shows roughly 100,000 clones, 80% to 85% of which occur a single time. Of the sample, less than 7% falls within the top ten clones.

Details on this clone: Its target antigen remains unknown. Nothing much larger sits one base from this clone, and base qualities are not available.

The meaning of the sample's time point label: after dendritic cell vaccination, including at tumor progression/relapse. Patients were selected on the basis of adequate residual fresh-frozen tumor tissue and more than two years of available survival data. An isocitrate dehydrogenase mutation was not carried by any of the glioblastoma patients, although molecular status was otherwise variable. PBMC were collected before vaccination, two weeks after the third vaccination, and at tumor progression if progression occurred. The Qiagen DNeasy Blood extraction Kit was used for extraction of genomic DNA. The input for sequencing was blood, taken after dendritic cell vaccination. This chain joins TRBV11-1 to TRBJ2-7, with TRBD2 matching 9 junction bases. The TCR comes from a human donor with glioblastoma. The CDR3 region: CASSLGLAEIYEQYF. The sequenced DNA: TGTGCCAGCAGCTTAGGACTAGCGGAGATCTACGAGCAGTACTTC. With the portions outside the CDR3 filled from the reference TRBV11-1 and TRBJ2-7 genes, the complete variable region becomes EAEVAQSPRYKITEKSQAVAFWCDPISGHATLYWYRQILGQGPELLVQFQDESVVDDSQLPKDRFSAERLKGVDSTLKIQPAELGDSAMYLCASSLGLAEIYEQYFGPGTRLTVT.